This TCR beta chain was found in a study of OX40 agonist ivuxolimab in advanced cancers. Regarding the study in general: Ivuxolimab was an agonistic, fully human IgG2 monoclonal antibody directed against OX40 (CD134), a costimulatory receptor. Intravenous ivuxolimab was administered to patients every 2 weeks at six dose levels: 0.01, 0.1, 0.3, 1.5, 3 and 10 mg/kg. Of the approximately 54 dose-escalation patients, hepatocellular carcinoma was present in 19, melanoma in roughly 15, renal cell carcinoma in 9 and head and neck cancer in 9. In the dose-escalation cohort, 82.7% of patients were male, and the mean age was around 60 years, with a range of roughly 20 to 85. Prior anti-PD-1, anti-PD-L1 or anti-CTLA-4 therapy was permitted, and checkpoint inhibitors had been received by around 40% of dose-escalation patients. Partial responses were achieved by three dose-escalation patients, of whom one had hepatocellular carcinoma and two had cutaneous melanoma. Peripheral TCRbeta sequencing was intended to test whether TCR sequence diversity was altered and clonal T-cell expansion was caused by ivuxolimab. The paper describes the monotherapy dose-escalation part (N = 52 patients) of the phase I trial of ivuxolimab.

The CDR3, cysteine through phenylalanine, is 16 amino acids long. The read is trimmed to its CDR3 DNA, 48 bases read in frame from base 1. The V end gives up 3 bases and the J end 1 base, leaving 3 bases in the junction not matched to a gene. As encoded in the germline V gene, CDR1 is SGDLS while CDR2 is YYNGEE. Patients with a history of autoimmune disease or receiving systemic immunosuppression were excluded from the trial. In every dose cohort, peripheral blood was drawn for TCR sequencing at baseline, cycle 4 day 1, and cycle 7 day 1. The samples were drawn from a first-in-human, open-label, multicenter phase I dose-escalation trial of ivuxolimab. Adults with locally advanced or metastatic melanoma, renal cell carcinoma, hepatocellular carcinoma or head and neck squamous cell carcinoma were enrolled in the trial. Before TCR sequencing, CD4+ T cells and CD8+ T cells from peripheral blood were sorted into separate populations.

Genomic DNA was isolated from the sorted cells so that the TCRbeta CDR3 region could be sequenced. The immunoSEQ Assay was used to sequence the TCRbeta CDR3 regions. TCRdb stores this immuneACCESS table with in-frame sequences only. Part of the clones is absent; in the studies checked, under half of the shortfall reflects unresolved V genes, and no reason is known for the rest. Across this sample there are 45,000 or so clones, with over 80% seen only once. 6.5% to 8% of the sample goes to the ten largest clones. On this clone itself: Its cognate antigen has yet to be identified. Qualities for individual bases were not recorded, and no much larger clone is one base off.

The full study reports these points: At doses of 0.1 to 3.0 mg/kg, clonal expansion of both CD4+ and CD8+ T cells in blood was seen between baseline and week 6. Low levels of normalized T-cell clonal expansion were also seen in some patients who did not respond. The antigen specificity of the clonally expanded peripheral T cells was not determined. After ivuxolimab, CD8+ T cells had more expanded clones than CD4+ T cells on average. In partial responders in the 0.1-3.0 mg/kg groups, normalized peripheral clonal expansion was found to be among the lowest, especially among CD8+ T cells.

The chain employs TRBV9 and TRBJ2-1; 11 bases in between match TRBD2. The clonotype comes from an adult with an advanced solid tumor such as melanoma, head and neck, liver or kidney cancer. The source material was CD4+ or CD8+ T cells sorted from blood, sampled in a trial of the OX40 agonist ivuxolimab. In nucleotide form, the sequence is TGTGCCAGCAGCGAACTAGCGGGAGTGTCCTACAATGAGCAGTTCTTC. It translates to CASSELAGVSYNEQFF. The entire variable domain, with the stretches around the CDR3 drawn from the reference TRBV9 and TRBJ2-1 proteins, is DSGVTQTPKHLITATGQRVTLRCSPRSGDLSVYWYQQSLDQGLQFLIQYYNGEERAKGNILERFSAQQFPDLHSELNLSSLELGDSALYFCASSELAGVSYNEQFFGPGTRLTVL.